Following are 22 T cell receptor beta chains from one sample sequenced in a study of metastatic and nonmetastatic thyroid tumors. Each patient went into thyroid surgery without having received any treatment. TCRdb re-called clones via MiXCR from the PCR reads. Counted here are 60,000 or so clones, 4% to 4.5% occurring once; the ten biggest clones make up approximately 20%. Sequenced sample: blood. Every receptor here comes from a female donor with papillary thyroid cancer or a benign thyroid nodule (not recorded which). Some clones in this sample may be carry-over from other donors' samples.

This clone was recorded at least ten times. This chain uses TRBV20-1 with TRBJ2-7; D is perhaps TRBD1 (5 bases). Germline values: CDR1 DFQATT, CDR2 SNEGSKA (reference sequence). Trimming took off 0 bases at V and 2 bases at J, with 11 bases between the two ends. This CDR3 has 14 amino acids. As DNA, the CDR3 is TGCAGTGCTAGAGATGCCAGGGCCCCCTACGAGCAGTACTTC. Translation gives CSARDARAPYEQYF.

This clone was seen only a few times. The rearrangement links TRBV6-1 to TRBJ1-1, with D possibly TRBD1 on 6 matching bases. V was trimmed by 4 bases and J by 1 base, leaving 16 bases between them. The CDR3 runs 16 residues. CDR1 and CDR2 (germline): MNHNS, SASEGT. CDR3 sequence (DNA): TGTGCCAGCAGTGGCTATTTGGCAGGGGCGAACACTGAAGCTTTCTTT. This codes for CASSGYLAGANTEAFF.

Many counts were recorded for this clone. V and J are TRBV2 and TRBJ2-2; 10 bases are shared with TRBD2. This CDR3 comprises 17 residues. Germline lookup yields CDR1 SNHLY and CDR2 FYNNEI. V shed 0 bases and J 6 bases; nucleotides not matched to a gene: 7. The CDR3 loop reads CASSEAAAGGPAGELFF. The CDR3 nucleotides read TGTGCCAGCAGTGAAGCGGCAGCGGGAGGGCCGGCCGGGGAGCTGTTTTTT.

This clone was found a few times. This chain connects TRBV27 to TRBJ1-4, with a weak D call TRBD1 (6 bases). V gave up 3 bases and J gave up 6 bases, with 8 bases separating them. This CDR3 has 13 amino acids. Germline lookup yields CDR1 MNHEY and CDR2 SMNVEV (reference sequence). DNA of the CDR3: TGTGCCAGCAGTTTTCAGGGGCATGAAAAACTGTTTTTT. Protein sequence: CASSFQGHEKLFF.

The sample holds many counts of this clone. The chain uses TRBV5-1 and TRBJ2-7; TRBD2 aligns across 7 bases. Per the germline V gene, CDR1 is SGHRS and CDR2 is YFSETQ. The length of the CDR3 is 13 residues. J gave up 1 base and V 2 bases, and 0 bases lay outside the gene matches. The CDR3 nucleotides are TGCGCCAGCAGCTTCGGGGGGTCCTACGAGCAGTACTTC. This encodes CASSFGGSYEQYF.

This clone was picked up many times. V is TRBV30 and J is TRBJ1-3, with TRBD1 identical over 9 bases. The CDR3 is 16 residues long. Germline lookup yields CDR1 GTSNPN and CDR2 SVGIG (reference sequence). V was pared by 4 bases and J by 8 bases, with 15 bases of the junction left unmatched. The CDR3 here is CAWMTRRTGEADTIYF. The DNA of the CDR3 is TGTGCCTGGATGACCAGAAGGACAGGGGAGGCGGACACCATATATTTT.

This clone showed up many times. The J gene is TRBJ2-1, the V gene TRBV6-5; weak D call: TRBD1 (7 bases). The CDR3 totals 16 residues. Trimming stripped 0 bases from V and 2 bases from J, with 11 bases between. Germline V lookup: CDR1 MNHEY, CDR2 SVGAGI. The CDR3 here is CASSYSGGQTYNEQFF. For the CDR3, the DNA is TGTGCCAGCAGTTACTCGGGGGGACAGACCTACAATGAGCAGTTCTTC.

Concerning this clone: A much more abundant neighbour one base away suggests this may be a read error. Other DNA sequences in the sample encode the same CDR3. V is TRBV24-1 and J is TRBJ1-5; unclear D gene. V lost 7 bases and J 4 bases, leaving 10 bases between the germline ends. CDR1 and CDR2 from the germline V gene are KGHDR and SFDVKD. The CDR3 spans 13 residues. DNA for the CDR3: TGTGCCACCAGCCCCGACGGAAATCAGCCCCAGCATTTT. This sequence encodes CATSPDGNQPQHF.

The V call is TRBV20-1, the J call TRBJ2-1; the match to TRBD2 covers 7 bases. Germline V CDR1 and CDR2: DFQATT, SNEGSKA (reference sequence). Trimming cost V 4 bases and J 0 bases; bases outside gene matches: 9. This CDR3 is built from 16 residues. CDR3 region: CSAINRGGSSYNEQFF. The CDR3 DNA sequence: TGCAGTGCTATAAACCGTGGCGGGAGCTCCTACAATGAGCAGTTCTTC.

This clone was detected ten times or more. The rearrangement joins TRBV5-1 to TRBJ2-3, with a weak D call TRBD2 (6 bases). The length of the CDR3 is 15 residues. Germline V lookup: CDR1 SGHRS, CDR2 YFSETQ. Trimming took 4 bases from V and 0 from J, leaving 12 bases between them. CDR3 residues: CASSRDFLSTDTQYF. CDR3 DNA: TGCGCCAGCAGCAGGGACTTCCTTAGCACAGATACGCAGTATTTT.

This clone has ten or more counts. The CDR3 sequence: CSAQDRGAGANVLTF. The CDR3 nucleotides read TGCAGTGCTCAAGACAGGGGCGCCGGGGCCAACGTCCTGACTTTC. The chain employs TRBV20-1 and TRBJ2-6; 8 positions match TRBD1. J lost 4 bases, V lost 5 bases, and 7 bases had no gene match. The CDR3 length is 15 residues. The germline CDR1 and CDR2 sequences are DFQATT and SNEGSKA (reference sequence).

This clone appeared many times. The chain recombines TRBV4-2 with TRBJ2-2; tentatively, D is TRBD2 (6 bases). CDR3 length: 17 amino acids. Germline values: CDR1 LGHNA, CDR2 YNFKEQ. The ends were cut back, 1 base at V and 5 bases at J, with 17 bases in the middle. The CDR3 DNA is TGTGCCAGCAGCCAAGTCGGGGCGGGACGACCGACCGGGGAGCTGTTTTTT. Amino acid sequence: CASSQVGAGRPTGELFF.

This clone was picked up many times. The CDR3 nucleotides read TGTGCCAGCAGTCACCGGGACAGGGCGAACACCGGGGAGCTGTTTTTT. It yields the protein CASSHRDRANTGELFF. V usage is TRBV12-3 or TRBV12-4 and J usage is TRBJ2-2, with TRBD1 matching 9 bases. The ends lost 5 bases at V and 0 bases at J; junction bases unmatched: 4. The length of the CDR3 is 16 residues.

The sample holds many counts of this clone. Other nucleotide sequences in the sample specify the same CDR3. The chain has TRBV12-3 or TRBV12-4 and TRBJ2-1; perhaps D is TRBD1 or TRBD2 (7 bases each). This CDR3 comprises 19 residues. Trimming took off 3 bases at V and 1 base at J, with 22 bases between the two ends. In DNA form, the CDR3 reads TGTGCCAGCAGTTTGGACAGGCCGGGACTATTGGATTCCTACAATGAGCAGTTCTTC. Translating it yields CASSLDRPGLLDSYNEQFF.

A word on this clone: One junction end disagrees with the germline gene, perhaps due to a read error. The sample contains more than one DNA sequence encoding this CDR3. V is TRBV19 and J is TRBJ2-7, with 8 bases fitting TRBD1. Germline lookup yields CDR1 LNHDA and CDR2 SQIVND (reference sequence). CDR3 length equals 17 residues. The CDR3 protein is CAGSGTGGPSPSYEQYF. DNA for the CDR3: TGTGCCGGTAGTGGGACAGGTGGTCCTTCTCCTTCCTACGAGCAGTACTTC.

This clone has only a few counts. Since a much larger clone is just one base distant, this may be a read error. This rearrangement joins TRBV5-1 to TRBJ2-1; 8 bases agree with TRBD2. Looked up from germline, CDR1 is SGHRS and CDR2 is YFSETQ. There are 17 residues in the CDR3. The chain's CDR3 is CASSPRAVSGVYDEQFF. In nucleotides, the CDR3 is TGCGCCAGCAGCCCCCGGGCCGTTAGCGGGGTCTACGATGAGCAGTTCTTC.

The J gene is TRBJ2-7, the V gene TRBV6-5, with 11 bases identical to TRBD1. CDR1 MNHEY and CDR2 SVGAGI come from the germline V gene. The CDR3 covers 16 residues. With 0 bases clipped from V and 3 bases from J, the junction kept 4 bases outside the gene matches. The CDR3 nucleotides read TGTGCCAGCAGTTACTCGACCGGGACAGGGGGCTACGAGCAGTACTTC. Translating gives CASSYSTGTGGYEQYF.

This clone has at least ten counts. V and J are TRBV20-1 and TRBJ1-2, with 9 bases matching TRBD1. There are 14 residues in the CDR3. Germline V CDR1 and CDR2: DFQATT, SNEGSKA (reference sequence). V shed 3 bases, J shed 7 bases, and the junction held 9 bases outside the gene matches. CDR3 protein: CSASKGTGSGGYTF. In DNA, the CDR3 is TGCAGTGCTAGTAAAGGGACAGGGTCGGGTGGCTACACCTTC.

The J gene is TRBJ2-5, the V gene TRBV3-1, with D possibly matching TRBD2 (6 bases). The CDR3 runs to 16 residues. The germline gives CDR1 LGHDT, CDR2 YNNKEL (reference sequence). Trimming removed 0 bases from V and 1 base from J, with 12 bases in between. CDR3 bases: TGTGCCAGCAGCCAAGAGAGAGCGGGCATCCAAGAGACCCAGTACTTC. Translating gives CASSQERAGIQETQYF.

This clone was detected many times. The chain has TRBV27 and TRBJ2-7, with 8 bases lining up with TRBD1. Germline V CDR1 and CDR2: MNHEY, SMNVEV (reference sequence). This CDR3 is 14 amino acids long. J was trimmed by 2 bases and V by 5 bases; bases with no gene match: 5. This chain's CDR3 is CASSPRQGPYEQYF. The CDR3 coding sequence is TGTGCCAGCAGTCCCCGACAGGGGCCCTACGAGCAGTACTTC.

This clone was observed a few times. The J gene is TRBJ2-2, the V gene TRBV2; D is ambiguous. Trimming took off 7 bases at V and 9 bases at J, with 15 bases between the two ends. The germline CDR1 and CDR2 sequences are SNHLY and FYNNEI. The CDR3 totals 13 residues. The CDR3 sequence is CASIGVAAWELFF. CDR3 nucleotides: TGTGCCAGCATTGGAGTGGCAGCCTGGGAGCTGTTTTTT. The full variable domain, with the rest looked up from reference TRBV2 and TRBJ2-2, is EPEVTQTPSHQVTQMGQEVILRCVPISNHLYFYWYRQILGQKVEFLVSFYNNEISEKSEIFDDQFSVERPDGSNFTLKIRSTKLEDSAMYFCASIGVAAWELFFGEGSRLTVL.

The table lists this clone with a few counts. The chain has TRBV10-1 and TRBJ2-1; the D gene is possibly TRBD1 (6 bases). The V end lost 2 bases, the J end lost 7 bases, and 21 bases lay between the germline ends. The CDR3 is made up of 17 amino acids. Looked up from germline, CDR1 is WNHNN and CDR2 is SYGVQD (reference sequence). DNA for the CDR3: TGCGCCAGCAGTGAGAGGAGAGGGACATCTTGGAGGAATGAGCAGTTCTTC. It encodes CASSERRGTSWRNEQFF.